The next 6 T cell receptor beta chains were all read from a single sample in a study of low-dose radiotherapy and immunotherapy resistance in tumors. Time point in this sample: before trial treatment. With TRAV- and TRBV-specific primers, first-strand cDNA was made, covering the alpha and beta chains. The TCRs were subjected to amplification over approximately 20 PCR cycles employing a constant-region primer in conjunction with a V-primer adapter. MiXCR, applied by TCRdb to the reads, yields one record per CDR3 protein. Of 60,000 or so distinct CDR3 sequences listed, 26% are singletons. The sample consisted of PBMCs, taken before treatment. Receptor source: a male donor with rectosigmoid adenocarcinoma.

This clonotype was detected ten times or more. The chain couples TRBV20-1 to TRBJ2-1; possible D gene TRBD2, 6 bases. Between the trimmed V and J ends, which lost 5 bases and 0 bases, there was a span of 17 bases. Germline V gives CDR1 DFQATT, CDR2 SNEGSKA (reference sequence). The CDR3 consists of 16 residues. This CDR3 reads CSADRSLAYSYNEQFF. The CDR3 bases are TGCAGTGCTGACCGTTCCCTAGCGTACTCCTACAATGAGCAGTTCTTC.

This chain connects TRBV5-6 to TRBJ2-5; 9 bases are shared with TRBD2. Trimming took 0 bases from V and 5 from J; bases not matched to a gene: 2. Germline V gives CDR1 SGHDT, CDR2 YYEEEE. The CDR3 sequence is 14 residues long. In nucleotides, the CDR3 is TGTGCCAGCAGCTTGGCCGGGACTAGCGAGACCCAGTACTTC. It translates to CASSLAGTSETQYF.

This clonotype was seen many times. The chain is built from TRBV6-5 and TRBJ2-7; D is unclear. In germline, CDR1 is MNHEY, CDR2 SVGAGI. This CDR3 has 15 amino acids. V lost 2 bases and J 3 bases, leaving 14 bases between the germline ends. This CDR3 reads CASSYDPHHNYEQYF. The CDR3 DNA reads as TGTGCCAGCAGTTACGACCCCCACCACAACTACGAGCAGTACTTC.

This clonotype was seen more than once but under ten times. This likely reflects a read error, since a far larger clone is one base away. The J gene is TRBJ2-3, the V gene TRBV6-8; tentatively, D is TRBD2 (6 bases). CDR3 length equals 14 residues. The germline V and J ends were trimmed by 9 bases and 2 bases, with 15 bases remaining between them. From germline, CDR1 is MNHGY and CDR2 SAAAGT. DNA for the CDR3: TGTGCCAGGAGGCGGGATCCCACCACAGATACGCAGTATTTT. Its translation: CARRRDPTTDTQYF.

This clonotype was counted many times. The rearrangement links TRBV29-1 to TRBJ2-5; D is unclear. The CDR3 is 14 amino acids. The V and J ends lost 1 base and 3 bases respectively, with 12 bases between them. The germline V gene has CDR1 SQVTM and CDR2 ANQGSEA. The CDR3 sequence: CSVEVGATEETQYF. The CDR3 DNA sequence: TGCAGCGTTGAAGTTGGTGCCACAGAAGAGACCCAGTACTTC.

In its sample, this clonotype was seen many times. CDR3 nucleotides: TGTGCCTGGAGCCGGGACAGCCATAGCAATCAGCCCCAGCATTTT. It encodes CAWSRDSHSNQPQHF. The genes are TRBV30 and TRBJ1-5; 7 positions agree with TRBD1. The CDR3 sequence is 15 residues long. The germline V gene has CDR1 GTSNPN and CDR2 SVGIG (reference sequence). V dropped 3 bases and J dropped 0; count of bases not matched to a gene: 5.